Following are 25 T cell receptor beta chains from one sample sequenced in a study of cytomegalovirus exposure and HLA in healthy donors. PCR employed 60 Vbeta and 13 Jbeta primers. The data were produced by immunoSEQ multiplex PCR, yet TCRdb's version contains in-frame clones alone and is incomplete. Of more than 150,000 clones in the sample, about four fifths were seen once. The source material was PBMCs. Every receptor here comes from a woman in her 30s in good health and CMV-seronegative.

The chain recombines TRBV9 with TRBJ2-3; D remains unclear. The CDR3 has 13 residues. The germline gives CDR1 SGDLS, CDR2 YYNGEE. The germline V and J ends were trimmed by 6 bases and 7 bases, with 15 bases remaining between them. CDR3 nucleotides: TGTGCCAGCACCCCTCTTGCGAAAAATACGCAGTATTTT. This translates into CASTPLAKNTQYF.

This clone was observed a single time. The gene calls are TRBV5-1 and TRBJ2-5, with D perhaps matching TRBD2 (6 bases). CDR1 is SGHRS, CDR2 YFSETQ, per germline. V was cut by 0 bases and J by 1 base, with 13 bases left in between. The CDR3 consists of 16 residues. The CDR3 sequence: CASSLGPQGGQETQYF. CDR3 in DNA: TGCGCCAGCAGCTTGGGCCCCCAGGGAGGCCAAGAGACCCAGTACTTC.

This rearrangement joins TRBV7-7 to TRBJ2-3; the D gene is possibly TRBD1 (5 bases). The CDR3 sequence is 14 residues long. With 1 base removed from V and 9 bases from J, the gap between germline ends came to 14 bases. The germline CDR1 and CDR2 sequences are SSHAT and FNYEAQ (reference sequence). The CDR3 loop is CASSLGGAQGTQYF. The CDR3 coding sequence is TGTGCCAGCAGCTTAGGGGGCGCTCAGGGCACGCAGTATTTT.

The chain combines TRBV19 with TRBJ1-5; D ambiguous. The CDR3 sequence is 16 residues long. Germline V gene data show CDR1 as LNHDA and CDR2 as SQIVND (reference sequence). The V gene lost 2 bases and the J gene lost 0 bases, with 11 bases spanning the gap. CDR3 bases: TGTGCCAGTAGTATATGGCAGACTACTAGCAATCAGCCCCAGCATTTT. It is translated as CASSIWQTTSNQPQHF.

The genes are TRBV5-6 and TRBJ2-2, with D maybe TRBD1 (5 bases). V was trimmed by 9 bases and J by 1 base, leaving 7 bases between them. The CDR3 totals 12 residues. The germline gives CDR1 SGHDT, CDR2 YYEEEE. In DNA, the CDR3 is TGTGCCACAGGACAGAACACCGGGGAGCTGTTTTTT. Translated: CATGQNTGELFF.

This chain connects TRBV5-1 to TRBJ1-3, with D tentatively TRBD1 (6 bases). V was trimmed by 4 bases and J by 0 bases, leaving 14 bases between them. The CDR3 contains 16 residues. CDR1 and CDR2 from the germline V gene are SGHRS and YFSETQ. The CDR3 coding sequence is TGCGCCAGCAGCAACTACGGGACACTCTCTGGAAACACCATATATTTT. This gives the protein CASSNYGTLSGNTIYF.

V usage is TRBV7-3 and J usage is TRBJ1-1; the match to TRBD1 covers 7 bases. The CDR3 spans 14 residues. CDR1 SGHTA and CDR2 FQGTGA come from the germline V gene. V shed 4 bases, J shed 3 bases, and the junction held 5 bases outside the gene matches. The CDR3 region is CASSSQGDYTEAFF. DNA of the CDR3: TGTGCCAGCAGCTCGCAGGGGGATTACACTGAAGCTTTCTTT.

The J gene is TRBJ2-7, the V gene TRBV6-4; 9 bases fit TRBD1. V gave up 6 bases and J gave up 9 bases; unmatched junction bases: 9. Germline V gives CDR1 MRHNA, CDR2 SNTAGT. This CDR3 is built from 13 residues. Here the CDR3 DNA reads TGTGCCAGCAGCAAGGGGACAGGGACTTGGCAGTACTTC. It specifies CASSKGTGTWQYF.

In this sample, this clone turned up many times. J is TRBJ2-7 and V is TRBV7-3, with D possibly matching TRBD1 (6 bases). The CDR3 is 14 amino acids. From germline, CDR1 is SGHTA and CDR2 FQGTGA. Deletions cut 2 bases from V and 5 bases from J, with 13 bases between. CDR3 nucleotide sequence: TGTGCCAGCAGCTTAGGGCTTGAGGGGGACGAGCAGTACTTC. Amino acid sequence: CASSLGLEGDEQYF.

The J gene is TRBJ2-3, the V gene TRBV29-1, with 8 bases aligning to TRBD1. The germline V gene encodes CDR1 SQVTM and CDR2 ANQGSEA. The CDR3 covers 14 residues. J lost 2 bases, V lost 5 bases, and 6 bases had no gene match. The CDR3 nucleotides read TGCAGCGTTCGCCAGGGGGCGGTCACAGATACGCAGTATTTT. Protein sequence: CSVRQGAVTDTQYF.

This clone was detected a few times. The chain couples TRBV6-1 to TRBJ2-3, with D possibly matching TRBD1 (5 bases). Germline V CDR1 and CDR2: MNHNS, SASEGT. CDR3 size: 15 residues. V lost 10 bases to trimming and J lost 4 bases, with 21 bases between them. The CDR3 DNA reads TGTGCCACCCAAGAGGACCTTGGGGCCGCAGATACGCAGTATTTT. Amino acids: CATQEDLGAADTQYF.

The chain employs TRBV19 and TRBJ1-1; D may be TRBD1 (6 bases). The CDR3 contains 18 residues. Germline CDR1 LNHDA, CDR2 SQIVND (reference sequence). V was trimmed by 6 bases and J by 5 bases, leaving 28 bases between them. CDR3 sequence reads: CASSPGATGIDSVTEAFF. The CDR3 DNA reads TGTGCCAGTAGCCCTGGGGCAACAGGGATCGACTCGGTTACTGAAGCTTTCTTT. The variable domain in full, completed from reference TRBV19 and TRBJ1-1, reads DGGITQSPKYLFRKEGQNVTLSCEQNLNHDAMYWYRQDPGQGLRLIYYSQIVNDFQKGDIAEGYSVSREKKESFPLTVTSAQKNPTAFYLCASSPGATGIDSVTEAFFGQGTRLTVV.

Points on this clone: The sample has other DNA sequences that encode this CDR3 too. This rearrangement joins TRBV5-6 to TRBJ2-3; 10 bases fit TRBD2. This CDR3 is 16 amino acids long. J was trimmed by 3 bases and V by 0 bases; bases with no gene match: 4. Per germline, CDR1 SGHDT and CDR2 YYEEEE. The CDR3 loop reads CASSLAGGLATDTQYF. DNA of the CDR3: TGTGCCAGCAGCTTGGCGGGGGGACTAGCGACAGATACGCAGTATTTT.

V is TRBV5-1 and J is TRBJ2-3, with D perhaps TRBD2 (7 bases). V was pared by 1 base and J by 1 base, with 10 bases between. The CDR3 runs 15 residues. CDR1 is SGHRS, CDR2 YFSETQ, per germline. The CDR3 loop is CASSLYGGRTDTQYF. CDR3 nucleotide sequence: TGCGCCAGCAGCTTGTACGGGGGGCGCACAGATACGCAGTATTTT.

This clone occurred once. The chain carries TRBV4-2 and TRBJ2-7, with 10 positions matching TRBD2. Looked up from germline, CDR1 is LGHNA and CDR2 is YNFKEQ. J was trimmed by 3 bases and V by 0 bases; bases with no gene match: 8. This CDR3 has 17 amino acids. CDR3 in amino acids: CASSQDLGAGGLYEQYF. Written as DNA, the CDR3 is TGTGCCAGCAGCCAAGATCTGGGAGCGGGGGGGCTCTACGAGCAGTACTTC.

The chain uses TRBV27 and TRBJ2-3; D is unclear. There are 13 residues in the CDR3. V dropped 8 bases and J dropped 7 bases, with 16 bases sitting between them. CDR1 is MNHEY, CDR2 SMNVEV, per germline (reference sequence). This CDR3 is CASQDVGSNTQYF. The CDR3 DNA reads TGTGCCAGCCAGGATGTTGGGTCGAATACGCAGTATTTT.

This rearrangement joins TRBV7-8 to TRBJ1-2; D perhaps matches TRBD1 (5 bases). Germline-derived CDR1 and CDR2 are SGHVS and FQNEAQ. The length of the CDR3 is 13 residues. V lost 1 base, J lost 8 bases, and 11 bases lay in between. CDR3 sequence reads: CASSLGSGSGYTF. CDR3 nucleotide sequence: TGTGCCAGCAGCTTAGGGTCAGGGTCCGGCTACACCTTC.

A remark on this clone: One end of the junction fails to match germline, which may point to a read error. The rearrangement links TRBV18 to TRBJ1-1; 7 bases align to TRBD1. This CDR3 is 12 amino acids long. Germline CDR1 and CDR2: KGHSH and LQKENI. The chain's CDR3 is CAGSQGQIEAFF. CDR3 nucleotides: TGTGCCGGCTCACAGGGACAGATTGAAGCTTTCTTT.

This clone was seen once. CDR3 sequence (DNA): TGTGCCAGCAGCTCAGGGTGGCCTGAGCAGTTCTTC. Residues: CASSSGWPEQFF. This chain uses TRBV7-8 with TRBJ2-1; tentatively, D is TRBD1 (5 bases). The V and J ends lost 4 bases and 9 bases respectively, with 10 bases between them. The CDR3 extends over 12 amino acids. CDR1 is SGHVS and CDR2 is FQNEAQ in the germline V gene.

DNA of the CDR3: TGCGCCAGCAGCTTTTCCGGACAGAGCAATCAGCCCCAGCATTTT. Translating gives CASSFSGQSNQPQHF. The V call is TRBV5-1, the J call TRBJ1-5; possibly TRBD1 for D (6 bases). V lost 2 bases and J lost 1, with 10 bases in between. CDR3 length: 15 amino acids. From germline, CDR1 is SGHRS and CDR2 YFSETQ.

The chain recombines TRBV9 with TRBJ2-2, with 7 nucleotides matching TRBD1. V trimming: 2 bases; J trimming: 1 base; junction bases outside the gene matches: 2. Germline V gene sequence: CDR1 SGDLS, CDR2 YYNGEE. The CDR3 is 15 residues long. CDR3 residues: CASSVRDRNTGELFF. CDR3 DNA sequence: TGTGCCAGCAGCGTCCGGGACAGGAACACCGGGGAGCTGTTTTTT.

The chain couples TRBV5-4 to TRBJ2-2; 8 nucleotides line up with TRBD1. The CDR3 spans 15 residues. Trimming removed 4 bases from V and 1 base from J; junction bases left unmatched: 3. CDR1 SGHNT and CDR2 YYREEE come from the germline V gene (reference sequence). In DNA, the CDR3 is TGTGCCAGCAGCCGGGGACAGGAGAACACCGGGGAGCTGTTTTTT. Translating it yields CASSRGQENTGELFF.

J is TRBJ2-3 and V is TRBV7-3, with 9 positions matching TRBD2. The CDR3 has 14 residues. The J segment lost 10 bases and the V segment lost 5 bases, leaving 10 bases of the junction unmatched. Germline V lookup: CDR1 SGHTA, CDR2 FQGTGA. CDR3 sequence (DNA): TGTGCCAGCAGCCCAGACAGCGGGGGGTTCGCGCAGTATTTT. Its protein product is CASSPDSGGFAQYF. The entire variable domain, with the rest obtained from reference TRBV7-3 and TRBJ2-3, is as follows: GAGVSQTPSNKVTEKGKYVELRCDPISGHTALYWYRQSLGQGPEFLIYFQGTGAADDSGLPNDRFFAVRPEGSVSTLKIQRTERGDSAVYLCASSPDSGGFAQYFGPGTRLTVL.

The chain recombines TRBV4-2 with TRBJ2-1; D uncertain. This CDR3 comprises 18 residues. Germline CDR1 reads LGHNA; CDR2 reads YNFKEQ. Trimming cost V 1 base and J 0 bases, with 16 bases left between them. Here the CDR3 reads CASSQVILGLSSYNEQFF. The CDR3 nucleotides read TGTGCCAGCAGCCAAGTAATCCTAGGCCTCAGCTCCTACAATGAGCAGTTCTTC.

The chain combines TRBV5-1 with TRBJ2-7; D perhaps matches TRBD2 (6 bases). Germline CDR1 is SGHRS and CDR2 is YFSETQ. The CDR3 length is 15 residues. Between the trimmed V and J ends, which lost 5 bases and 3 bases, there was a span of 18 bases. CDR3 amino acids: CASSEGTGVYYEQYF. The CDR3 bases are TGCGCCAGCAGTGAGGGAACGGGGGTATACTACGAGCAGTACTTC.